These T cell receptor beta chains were read from a single sample in a study of control samples from healthy donors and cancer patients. Libraries were prepared by immunoSEQ multiplex PCR; TCRdb keeps only in-frame clonotypes and omits some of them. The table includes 30,000 to 35,000 clones, 85% to 90% detected once. The sequenced material came from PBMCs. The receptor source for this set is a woman aged 35 to 49 with lung cancer. Each CDR3 is given with its conserved first and last residue. Each record gives: J gene, D gene, clone size, V gene, CDR3 protein, CDR3 DNA. D genes are given only for firm matches. The listing skips clone size in some rows; elsewhere it reads once, few, many or a size class.

j_call: TRBJ2-5; d_call: TRBD2; clone_size: -; v_call: TRBV7-6; cdr3_aa: CASSLSGGAHETQYF; cdr3_nt: TGTGCCAGCAGCTTAAGCGGGGGGGCTCATGAGACCCAGTACTTC
j_call: TRBJ1-2; d_call: -; clone_size: -; v_call: TRBV20-1; cdr3_aa: CSARALHGYTF; cdr3_nt: TGCAGTGCTAGAGCGTTGCATGGCTACACCTTC
j_call: TRBJ2-7; d_call: -; clone_size: once; v_call: TRBV30; cdr3_aa: CAWSPGPYEQYF; cdr3_nt: TGTGCCTGGTCCCCGGGGCCCTACGAGCAGTACTTC
j_call: TRBJ2-7; d_call: -; clone_size: -; v_call: TRBV27; cdr3_aa: CATKVEGTYEQYF; cdr3_nt: TGTGCCACCAAAGTCGAGGGGACCTACGAGCAGTACTTC
j_call: TRBJ2-1; d_call: -; clone_size: -; v_call: TRBV7-3; cdr3_aa: CASSLQPASNEQFF; cdr3_nt: TGTGCCAGCAGCTTACAACCCGCTTCGAATGAGCAGTTCTTC
j_call: TRBJ1-1; d_call: -; clone_size: once; v_call: TRBV9; cdr3_aa: CASSVLPGGGSEAFF; cdr3_nt: TGTGCCAGCAGCGTTCTTCCCGGAGGAGGGAGTGAAGCTTTCTTT
j_call: TRBJ1-2; d_call: -; clone_size: -; v_call: TRBV19; cdr3_aa: CTQDLCSYGYTF; cdr3_nt: TGTACCCAGGACCTCTGTTCCTATGGCTACACCTTC
j_call: TRBJ1-4; d_call: -; clone_size: -; v_call: TRBV11-2; cdr3_aa: CASSLGETSRNEKLFF; cdr3_nt: TGTGCCAGCAGCTTAGGAGAGACGAGTAGGAATGAAAAACTGTTTTTT
j_call: TRBJ2-4; d_call: TRBD1; clone_size: once; v_call: TRBV19; cdr3_aa: CASSIRDRGPGAKNIQYF; cdr3_nt: TGTGCCAGTAGTATCCGGGACAGGGGGCCGGGGGCCAAAAACATTCAGTACTTC
j_call: TRBJ2-7; d_call: -; clone_size: -; v_call: TRBV7-9; cdr3_aa: CASSFRDNLYEQYF; cdr3_nt: TGTGCCAGCAGCTTCCGGGACAACCTATACGAGCAGTACTTC
j_call: TRBJ1-1; d_call: TRBD1; clone_size: -; v_call: TRBV25-1; cdr3_aa: CASTPGQGVTEAFF; cdr3_nt: TGTGCCAGCACCCCCGGACAGGGGGTGACTGAAGCTTTCTTT
j_call: TRBJ1-4; d_call: -; clone_size: -; v_call: TRBV5-3; cdr3_aa: CARPTCIRVGSNEKLFF; cdr3_nt: TGTGCCAGACCAACTTGCATTCGGGTAGGGTCGAATGAAAAACTGTTTTTT
j_call: TRBJ1-1; d_call: -; clone_size: -; v_call: TRBV19; cdr3_aa: CASSFRARGVNTEAFF; cdr3_nt: TGTGCCAGTAGTTTTCGGGCGAGGGGTGTGAACACTGAAGCTTTCTTT
j_call: TRBJ2-2; d_call: -; clone_size: -; v_call: TRBV19; cdr3_aa: CASSISGVDTGELFF; cdr3_nt: TGTGCCAGTAGTATATCGGGGGTCGACACCGGGGAGCTGTTTTTT
j_call: TRBJ1-6; d_call: TRBD1; clone_size: -; v_call: TRBV28; cdr3_aa: CASSWTGRYSPLHF; cdr3_nt: TGTGCCAGCAGCTGGACAGGGAGGTATTCACCCCTCCACTTT
j_call: TRBJ2-1; d_call: TRBD2; clone_size: once; v_call: TRBV2; cdr3_aa: CASQIAGDYNEQFF; cdr3_nt: TGTGCCAGTCAGATAGCGGGAGACTACAATGAGCAGTTCTTC
j_call: TRBJ2-3; d_call: TRBD2; clone_size: -; v_call: TRBV7-9; cdr3_aa: CASSLGGLAWFADTQYF; cdr3_nt: TGTGCCAGCAGCTTAGGGGGACTAGCTTGGTTTGCAGATACGCAGTATTTT
j_call: TRBJ1-4; d_call: -; clone_size: -; v_call: TRBV7-2; cdr3_aa: CASSLEGQGGEKLFF; cdr3_nt: TGTGCCAGCAGCTTAGAGGGGCAGGGTGGTGAAAAACTGTTTTTT
j_call: TRBJ1-2; d_call: -; clone_size: -; v_call: TRBV24-1; cdr3_aa: CATFDANYGYTF; cdr3_nt: TGTGCCACCTTTGATGCTAACTATGGCTACACCTTC
j_call: TRBJ1-4; d_call: -; clone_size: -; v_call: TRBV30; cdr3_aa: CAWSVQAGYEKLFF; cdr3_nt: TGTGCCTGGAGTGTACAGGCAGGGTATGAAAAACTGTTTTTT
j_call: TRBJ2-1; d_call: TRBD1; clone_size: once; v_call: TRBV7-2; cdr3_aa: CASSLEPQGAGEQFF; cdr3_nt: TGTGCCAGCAGCCTTGAACCACAGGGGGCGGGGGAGCAGTTCTTC
j_call: TRBJ2-5; d_call: -; clone_size: -; v_call: TRBV11-2; cdr3_aa: CASSLGGGGGRQETQYF; cdr3_nt: TGTGCCAGCAGCTTAGGCGGCGGAGGGGGAAGGCAAGAGACCCAGTACTTC
j_call: TRBJ2-7; d_call: TRBD2; clone_size: -; v_call: TRBV6-1; cdr3_aa: CASSEISGGAYEQYF; cdr3_nt: TGTGCCAGCAGTGAGATTAGCGGGGGGGCCTACGAGCAGTACTTC
j_call: TRBJ1-2; d_call: -; clone_size: -; v_call: TRBV28; cdr3_aa: CASSGAGAINYGYTF; cdr3_nt: TGTGCCAGCAGTGGGGCAGGCGCCATAAACTATGGCTACACCTTC
j_call: TRBJ1-1; d_call: -; clone_size: -; v_call: TRBV18; cdr3_aa: CASSSGRDTEAFF; cdr3_nt: TGTGCCAGCTCTTCGGGACGGGACACTGAAGCTTTCTTT
j_call: TRBJ2-3; d_call: -; clone_size: -; v_call: TRBV11-1; cdr3_aa: CASSLAGHVTDTQYF; cdr3_nt: TGTGCCAGCAGCTTAGCGGGCCACGTCACAGATACGCAGTATTTT
j_call: TRBJ1-1; d_call: -; clone_size: -; v_call: TRBV11-1; cdr3_aa: CASRVDSWGPEAFF; cdr3_nt: TGTGCCAGCAGAGTGGACAGTTGGGGGCCTGAAGCTTTCTTT
j_call: TRBJ1-2; d_call: -; clone_size: -; v_call: TRBV9; cdr3_aa: CASGRANYGYTF; cdr3_nt: TGTGCCAGCGGACGAGCTAACTATGGCTACACCTTC
j_call: TRBJ2-1; d_call: TRBD2; clone_size: -; v_call: TRBV4-3; cdr3_aa: CASSLELAGGFNEQFF; cdr3_nt: TGCGCCAGCAGCCTCGAACTAGCGGGGGGCTTCAATGAGCAGTTCTTC
j_call: TRBJ1-1; d_call: -; clone_size: -; v_call: TRBV28; cdr3_aa: CASSQENTEAFF; cdr3_nt: TGTGCCAGCAGTCAGGAGAACACTGAAGCTTTCTTT
j_call: TRBJ1-2; d_call: -; clone_size: -; v_call: TRBV6-1; cdr3_aa: CASSEVGQRGYGYTF; cdr3_nt: TGTGCCAGCAGTGAAGTAGGGCAGCGAGGCTATGGCTACACCTTC
j_call: TRBJ1-2; d_call: TRBD1; clone_size: -; v_call: TRBV19; cdr3_aa: CASTKGALVNYGYTF; cdr3_nt: TGTGCCAGTACCAAGGGGGCATTGGTTAACTATGGCTACACCTTC
j_call: TRBJ2-5; d_call: -; clone_size: -; v_call: TRBV18; cdr3_aa: CASSPLLGGQETQYF; cdr3_nt: TGTGCCAGCTCACCGCTATTAGGGGGACAAGAGACCCAGTACTTC
j_call: TRBJ2-3; d_call: TRBD1; clone_size: -; v_call: TRBV9; cdr3_aa: CASSAQGAEDTQYF; cdr3_nt: TGTGCCAGCAGCGCTCAGGGGGCCGAAGATACGCAGTATTTT
j_call: TRBJ2-4; d_call: -; clone_size: -; v_call: TRBV9; cdr3_aa: CASSARLGENIQYF; cdr3_nt: TGTGCCAGCAGCGCCCGACTAGGCGAAAACATTCAGTACTTC
j_call: TRBJ2-2; d_call: TRBD1; clone_size: -; v_call: TRBV7-6; cdr3_aa: CASSATTGRTGELFF; cdr3_nt: TGTGCCAGCAGCGCAACGACAGGGCGCACCGGGGAGCTGTTTTTT
j_call: TRBJ2-1; d_call: -; clone_size: -; v_call: TRBV14; cdr3_aa: CASSQVSHNEQFF; cdr3_nt: TGTGCCAGCAGCCAGGTGTCCCACAATGAGCAGTTCTTC
j_call: TRBJ1-2; d_call: -; clone_size: -; v_call: TRBV9; cdr3_aa: CASSVAVAEPDYGYTF; cdr3_nt: TGTGCCAGCAGCGTAGCTGTTGCAGAACCTGACTATGGCTACACCTTC
j_call: TRBJ1-1; d_call: -; clone_size: -; v_call: TRBV4-3; cdr3_aa: CASSQDIGNTEAFF; cdr3_nt: TGCGCCAGCAGCCAAGATATAGGGAACACTGAAGCTTTCTTT
j_call: TRBJ2-6; d_call: -; clone_size: -; v_call: TRBV6-5; cdr3_aa: CASRDTTSGANVLTF; cdr3_nt: TGTGCCAGCCGGGACACCACCTCTGGGGCCAACGTCCTGACTTTC
j_call: TRBJ1-1; d_call: -; clone_size: few; v_call: TRBV4-3; cdr3_aa: CASSYLGENTEAFF; cdr3_nt: TGCGCCAGCAGCTACCTTGGGGAGAACACTGAAGCTTTCTTT
j_call: TRBJ2-7; d_call: -; clone_size: -; v_call: TRBV7-2; cdr3_aa: CASSLAQRNTYEQYF; cdr3_nt: TGTGCCAGCAGCTTAGCGCAGCGGAACACCTACGAGCAGTACTTC
j_call: TRBJ2-1; d_call: -; clone_size: -; v_call: TRBV7-9; cdr3_aa: CASSLGGGARLYNEQFF; cdr3_nt: TGTGCCAGCAGCTTAGGTGGGGGGGCTCGTCTCTACAATGAGCAGTTCTTC
j_call: TRBJ1-1; d_call: -; clone_size: -; v_call: TRBV7-2; cdr3_aa: CASSLSAGLNTEAFF; cdr3_nt: TGTGCCAGCAGCTTATCGGCAGGGTTGAACACTGAAGCTTTCTTT
j_call: TRBJ2-7; d_call: -; clone_size: -; v_call: TRBV5-6; cdr3_aa: CASSRAGLYEQYF; cdr3_nt: TGTGCCAGCAGCCGGGCAGGGCTTTACGAGCAGTACTTC
j_call: TRBJ2-3; d_call: TRBD1; clone_size: -; v_call: TRBV5-1; cdr3_aa: CASSPTGMSFDTQYF; cdr3_nt: TGCGCCAGCAGCCCGACAGGGATGTCGTTTGATACGCAGTATTTT
j_call: TRBJ1-1; d_call: -; clone_size: -; v_call: TRBV27; cdr3_aa: CASIGGGTEAFF; cdr3_nt: TGTGCCAGCATCGGAGGGGGCACTGAAGCTTTCTTT
j_call: TRBJ2-1; d_call: TRBD2; clone_size: -; v_call: TRBV11-3; cdr3_aa: CASSKLAGGSSYNEQFF; cdr3_nt: TGTGCCAGCAGCAAACTAGCGGGGGGGTCCTCCTACAATGAGCAGTTCTTC
j_call: TRBJ1-4; d_call: -; clone_size: -; v_call: TRBV5-6; cdr3_aa: CASSGGGGRHEGKLFF; cdr3_nt: TGTGCCAGCAGCGGGGGAGGGGGACGGCACGAGGGAAAACTGTTTTTT